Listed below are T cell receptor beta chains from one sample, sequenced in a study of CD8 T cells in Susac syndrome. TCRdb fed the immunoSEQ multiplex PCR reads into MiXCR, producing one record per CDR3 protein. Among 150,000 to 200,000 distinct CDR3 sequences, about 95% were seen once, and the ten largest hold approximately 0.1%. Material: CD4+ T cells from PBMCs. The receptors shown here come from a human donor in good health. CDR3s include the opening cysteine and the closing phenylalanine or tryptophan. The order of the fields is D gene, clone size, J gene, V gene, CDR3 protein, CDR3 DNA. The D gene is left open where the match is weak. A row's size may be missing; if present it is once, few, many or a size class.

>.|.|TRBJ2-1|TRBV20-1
CSARSRPSSYNEQFF
TGCAGTGCAAGGAGCAGGCCGAGCTCCTACAATGAGCAGTTCTTC
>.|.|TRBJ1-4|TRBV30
CAWSISEYEKLFF
TGTGCCTGGAGTATCTCTGAGTATGAAAAACTGTTTTTT
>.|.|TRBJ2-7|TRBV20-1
CSARDRAEQYF
TGCAGTGCTAGAGATAGGGCCGAGCAGTACTTC
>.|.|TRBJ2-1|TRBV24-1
CATSLEAYNEQFF
TGTGCCACCAGCCTCGAGGCCTACAATGAGCAGTTCTTC
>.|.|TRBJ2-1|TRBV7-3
CASSRMGSNNEQFF
TGTGCCAGCAGCCGAATGGGGTCGAACAATGAGCAGTTCTTC
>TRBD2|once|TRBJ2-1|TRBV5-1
CASHLGTRVDEQFF
TGCGCCAGCCACCTCGGGACTAGGGTGGATGAGCAGTTCTTC
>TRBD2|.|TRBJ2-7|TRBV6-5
CASRDLAGAVYEQYF
TGTGCCAGCAGGGACCTAGCGGGAGCAGTCTACGAGCAGTACTTC
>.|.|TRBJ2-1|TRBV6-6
CASSYAPDAYNEQFF
TGTGCCAGCAGTTACGCCCCAGACGCGTACAATGAGCAGTTCTTC
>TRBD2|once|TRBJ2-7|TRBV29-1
CSVPGLAPYEQYF
TGCAGCGTCCCGGGACTAGCCCCCTACGAGCAGTACTTC
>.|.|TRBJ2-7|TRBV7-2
CASSLAERTEQYF
TGTGCCAGCAGCTTAGCTGAGAGGACCGAGCAGTACTTC
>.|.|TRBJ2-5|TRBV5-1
CASNGGSEGETQYF
TGCGCCAGCAATGGTGGGAGTGAGGGAGAGACCCAGTACTTC
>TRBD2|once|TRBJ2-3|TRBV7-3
CASSFQAGVGDTQYF
TGTGCCAGCAGTTTCCAAGCGGGAGTAGGAGATACGCAGTATTTT
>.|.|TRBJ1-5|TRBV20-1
CSASRSEGQPQHF
TGCAGTGCTAGCAGGTCGGAGGGTCAGCCCCAGCATTTT
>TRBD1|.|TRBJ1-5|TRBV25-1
CASSPGAGQGQPQHF
TGTGCCAGCAGCCCTGGGGCGGGACAGGGGCAGCCCCAGCATTTT
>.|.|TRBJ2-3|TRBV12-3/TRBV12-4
CASSRGLSTDTQYF
TGTGCCAGCAGCCGAGGACTGAGCACAGATACGCAGTATTTT
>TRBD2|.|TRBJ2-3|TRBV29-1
CSVETSSGDTQYF
TGCAGCGTGGAGACTAGCAGTGGAGATACGCAGTATTTT
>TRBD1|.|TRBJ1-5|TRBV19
CASSPRDRGIQPQHF
TGTGCCAGTAGTCCCCGGGACAGGGGCATTCAGCCCCAGCATTTT
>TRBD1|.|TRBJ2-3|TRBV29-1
CSVEPGTGPDTQYF
TGCAGCGTTGAACCTGGGACAGGGCCAGATACGCAGTATTTT
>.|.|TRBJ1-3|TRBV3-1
CASSQALTGNTIYF
TGTGCCAGCAGCCAGGCGTTAACTGGAAACACCATATATTTT
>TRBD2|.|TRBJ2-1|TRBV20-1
CSARDPAGAYNEQFF
TGCAGTGCTAGAGATCCAGCGGGAGCCTACAATGAGCAGTTCTTC
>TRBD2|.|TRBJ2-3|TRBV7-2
CASRSGLAGDTQYF
TGTGCCAGCAGATCGGGACTAGCGGGAGATACGCAGTATTTT
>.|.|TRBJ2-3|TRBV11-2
CASSWGLATDTQYF
TGTGCCAGCAGCTGGGGCTTAGCCACAGATACGCAGTATTTT
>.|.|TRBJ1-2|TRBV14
CASSQDDTLGGYTF
TGTGCCAGCAGCCAAGATGACACTTTGGGAGGCTACACCTTC
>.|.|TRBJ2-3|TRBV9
CASSPLRGSQYF
TGTGCCAGCAGCCCCCTTAGGGGTTCGCAGTATTTT
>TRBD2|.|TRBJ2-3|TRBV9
CASSVTAGYTDTQYF
TGTGCCAGCAGCGTAACAGCGGGGTACACAGATACGCAGTATTTT
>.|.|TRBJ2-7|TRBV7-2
CASSAGLGTYEQYF
TGTGCCAGCAGCGCTGGACTCGGCACCTACGAGCAGTACTTC
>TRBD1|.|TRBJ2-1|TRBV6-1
CASSSRQGEILPYNEQFF
TGTGCCAGCAGCAGTCGACAGGGTGAGATCCTACCCTACAATGAGCAGTTCTTC
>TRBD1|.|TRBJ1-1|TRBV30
CAWSPDRDREAFF
TGTGCCTGGAGCCCCGACCGGGACAGGGAAGCTTTCTTT
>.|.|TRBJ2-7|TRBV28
CASSLSGTKSYEQYF
TGTGCCAGCAGTTTGTCCGGGACAAAATCCTACGAGCAGTACTTC
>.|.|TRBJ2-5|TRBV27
CASSSPGTQETQYF
TGTGCCAGCAGTTCCCCAGGGACCCAAGAGACCCAGTACTTC
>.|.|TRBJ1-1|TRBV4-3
CASSQDRYRDSNTEAFF
TGCGCCAGCAGCCAAGATCGATACCGGGATAGTAACACTGAAGCTTTCTTT
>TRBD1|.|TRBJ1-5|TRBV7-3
CASSLTGGDNQPQHF
TGTGCCAGCAGCTTAACAGGGGGCGATAATCAGCCCCAGCATTTT